These T cell receptor beta chains were read from a single sample in a study of blood T cell repertoires in COVID-19. Assay used: immunoSEQ multiplex PCR; TCRdb lists only in-frame clones, some missing. This sample has approximately 500,000 clones, with approximately 88% found just once. The sequencing input was peripheral blood. The receptors come from a woman in her forties or fifties with COVID-19, enrolled during active disease. Both conserved end residues are part of each CDR3. A D gene is named only where the DNA matches it firmly. Clone size is not always given. Where it is, it says once, few, many or a class for expanded clones.

>few|NA|TRBV5-1|TRBJ2-7
CASSPGGLEVYEQYF
TGCGCCAGCAGCCCAGGGGGACTAGAGGTCTACGAGCAGTACTTC
>NA|NA|TRBV7-9|TRBJ1-1
CASSVVREAFF
TGTGCCAGCAGCGTCGTTCGGGAAGCTTTCTTT
>NA|NA|TRBV19|TRBJ1-1
CASSTTFNPTENTEAFF
TGTGCCAGTAGTACCACTTTCAATCCGACAGAGAACACTGAAGCTTTCTTT
>NA|NA|TRBV5-6|TRBJ2-3
CASSLYAGKDTQYF
TGTGCCAGCAGCTTGTATGCGGGGAAAGATACGCAGTATTTT
>few|NA|TRBV5-1|TRBJ2-7
CASSPRTNSYEQYF
TGCGCCAGCAGCCCAAGGACTAACTCCTACGAGCAGTACTTC
>NA|NA|TRBV18|TRBJ2-3
CASSREASGTDTQYF
TGTGCCAGCTCACGCGAAGCCAGCGGGACAGATACGCAGTATTTT
>NA|NA|TRBV11-2|TRBJ1-5
CASSLAGIIGQPQHF
TGTGCCAGCAGCTTAGCCGGGATCATCGGCCAGCCCCAGCATTTT
>NA|NA|TRBV3-1/TRBV3-2|TRBJ1-1
CASSQGAGNTEAFF
TGTGCCAGCAGCCAAGGGGCTGGTAACACTGAAGCTTTCTTT
>once|NA|TRBV19|TRBJ2-7
CASSIVAGSYEQYF
TGTGCCAGTAGTATAGTTGCGGGATCCTACGAGCAGTACTTC
>NA|NA|TRBV15|TRBJ1-6
CATSRVRGSYNSPLHF
TGTGCCACCAGCAGAGTCCGGGGATCCTATAATTCACCCCTCCACTTT
>NA|TRBD1|TRBV2|TRBJ1-2
CASSYRPPLTGGANYGYTF
TGTGCCAGCAGTTACCGACCTCCTCTGACAGGGGGGGCTAACTATGGCTACACCTTC
>NA|NA|TRBV12-3/TRBV12-4|TRBJ1-1
CASRYGTEAFF
TGTGCCAGCCGTTACGGGACAGAAGCTTTCTTT
>NA|TRBD1|TRBV24-1|TRBJ1-4
CATSDFGTATNEKLFF
TGTGCCACCAGTGATTTCGGGACAGCAACTAATGAAAAACTGTTTTTT
>NA|NA|TRBV6-1|TRBJ1-1
CASSVAQGRTEAFF
TGTGCCAGCAGTGTAGCACAGGGAAGGACTGAAGCTTTCTTT
>NA|NA|TRBV19|TRBJ1-1
CASSIGRGYTEAFF
TGTGCCAGTAGTATAGGAAGGGGCTACACTGAAGCTTTCTTT
>NA|TRBD1|TRBV9|TRBJ1-6
CASSVGRQGKGSPLHF
TGTGCCAGCAGCGTAGGTCGACAGGGGAAGGGTTCACCCCTCCACTTT
>NA|TRBD1|TRBV12-3/TRBV12-4|TRBJ1-1
CASSTGATEAFF
TGTGCCAGCAGTACAGGGGCCACTGAAGCTTTCTTT
>NA|TRBD2|TRBV19|TRBJ2-1
CASRGGGAPLTYNEQFF
TGTGCCAGTAGGGGCGGGGGGGCCCCCTTAACCTACAATGAGCAGTTCTTC
>NA|TRBD1|TRBV3-1/TRBV3-2|TRBJ1-1
CASSPRDRNTEAFF
TGTGCCAGCAGCCCCCGGGACAGAAACACTGAAGCTTTCTTT
>NA|NA|TRBV6-1|TRBJ1-6
CASSEGTGYSPLHF
TGTGCCAGCAGTGAAGGAACAGGTTATTCACCCCTCCACTTT
>NA|TRBD1|TRBV27|TRBJ1-1
CASSPLGGFGEAFF
TGTGCCAGCAGTCCCCTAGGGGGCTTCGGCGAAGCTTTCTTT
>NA|TRBD1|TRBV30|TRBJ1-3
CAWSLRTGTGNTIYF
TGTGCCTGGAGTCTACGGACAGGGACTGGAAACACCATATATTTT
>NA|NA|TRBV19|TRBJ1-5
CASSIWGRRARDQPQHF
TGTGCCAGTAGTATATGGGGGAGGAGGGCGAGGGATCAGCCCCAGCATTTT
>NA|NA|TRBV6-2/TRBV6-3|TRBJ1-1
CASSLRGLNTEAFF
TGTGCCAGCAGTTTACGGGGGTTGAACACTGAAGCTTTCTTT
>NA|NA|TRBV11-2|TRBJ1-1
CASSLGQSYTEAFF
TGTGCCAGCAGCTTGGGCCAGAGCTACACTGAAGCTTTCTTT
>once|NA|TRBV28|TRBJ1-1
CASSLPSRRGEAFF
TGTGCCAGCAGTTTACCGTCTCGACGGGGTGAAGCTTTCTTT
>NA|NA|TRBV18|TRBJ1-5
CASSPGRDQPQHF
TGTGCCAGCTCACCAGGGAGAGATCAGCCCCAGCATTTT
>NA|TRBD1|TRBV4-1|TRBJ1-2
CASSQPTGNYGYTF
TGCGCCAGCAGCCAACCGACAGGGAACTATGGCTACACCTTC